Each of the 28 T cell receptor beta chains below was sequenced from the same sample in a study of cytotoxic CD8 clonotypes in ibrutinib-treated CLL (dated by TCRdb to the early 2020s). The label giving this sample's time point can be read as: about a year on ibrutinib. The library came from the immunoSEQ multiplex PCR assay. TCRdb limited this immuneACCESS table to in-frame rearrangements with V and J called. A share of clones is missing; checked studies link under half to unresolved V genes, and the rest is unexplained. A total of 200,000 to 250,000 clones appear in this sample, roughly 65% of them only once. The ten largest clones add up to roughly 6.4% of the sample. This sample comprised PBMCs, obtained after 12 months of ibrutinib treatment. These receptors were taken from a human donor with chronic lymphocytic leukemia.

The V and J genes are TRBV6-5 and TRBJ1-1, with 7 positions matching TRBD1. V dropped 0 bases and J dropped 0; count of bases not matched to a gene: 4. The CDR3 totals 16 residues. Germline-derived CDR1 and CDR2 are MNHEY and SVGAGI. The CDR3 protein is CASSYSGQTLNTEAFF. The DNA of the CDR3 is TGTGCCAGCAGTTACTCGGGACAGACCTTGAACACTGAAGCTTTCTTT.

This chain joins TRBV5-1 and TRBJ2-7; 13 positions match TRBD2. With V trimmed by 6 bases and J by 12 bases, 6 bases remained unmatched. CDR1 is SGHRS and CDR2 is YFSETQ in the germline V gene. This CDR3 comprises 12 residues. CDR3 loop: CASKLAGGDPYF. Here the CDR3 DNA reads TGCGCCAGCAAACTAGCGGGAGGGGATCCGTACTTC.

This clone was detected only once. The genes are TRBV4-2 and TRBJ1-4, with TRBD1 matching 7 bases. Germline V gene sequence: CDR1 LGHNA, CDR2 YNFKEQ. CDR3 size: 14 residues. J was trimmed by 5 bases and V by 4 bases; bases with no gene match: 4. The DNA for the CDR3 is TGTGCCAGCAGCCTGAACAGGGGAAATGAAAAACTGTTTTTT. Translating gives CASSLNRGNEKLFF.

The V call is TRBV5-1, the J call TRBJ2-5; 12 bases fit TRBD2. The CDR3 is 16 amino acids. V was pared by 6 bases and J by 5 bases, with 11 bases of the junction left unmatched. Germline lookup yields CDR1 SGHRS and CDR2 YFSETQ. CDR3 DNA: TGCGCCAGCACCGGGACTAGCGGGTCTGGAGGGGAGACCCAGTACTTC. Translated, it gives CASTGTSGSGGETQYF.

This clone was seen only once. The genes are TRBV9 and TRBJ1-3, with 7 bases matching TRBD1. Losses at the gene ends were 5 bases for V and 0 bases for J; bases not matched to a gene: 5. Looked up from germline, CDR1 is SGDLS and CDR2 is YYNGEE. CDR3 size: 15 residues. The CDR3 DNA reads TGTGCCAGCAGACGGACAGGAAACTCTGGAAACACCATATATTTT. Amino acid sequence: CASRRTGNSGNTIYF.

V gene TRBV19 combines with J gene TRBJ1-2, with a weak D call TRBD1 (5 bases). V lost 6 bases to trimming and J lost 4 bases, with 9 bases between them. CDR1 LNHDA and CDR2 SQIVND come from the germline V gene (reference sequence). The CDR3 length is 12 residues. The CDR3 nucleotides are TGTGCCAGTAGCCTCGGGGGCTATGGCTACACCTTC. The encoded protein is CASSLGGYGYTF.

This clone was recorded many times. V gene TRBV9 combines with J gene TRBJ1-2; no clear D. CDR3 length equals 14 residues. The germline gives CDR1 SGDLS, CDR2 YYNGEE. Trimming removed 0 bases at V and 7 bases at J, with 13 bases between. This chain's CDR3 is CASSVEAGIGGYTF. CDR3 sequence (DNA): TGTGCCAGCAGCGTAGAAGCGGGGATCGGTGGCTACACCTTC. The whole variable domain, filled in from reference TRBV9 and TRBJ1-2, reads DSGVTQTPKHLITATGQRVTLRCSPRSGDLSVYWYQQSLDQGLQFLIQYYNGEERAKGNILERFSAQQFPDLHSELNLSSLELGDSALYFCASSVEAGIGGYTFGSGTRLTVV.

This chain connects TRBV25-1 to TRBJ2-2, with D perhaps TRBD2 (5 bases). V was shortened by 1 base and J by 11 bases, with 17 bases between the two germline ends. The CDR3 is made up of 15 amino acids. The V gene's germline CDR1 is MGHDK and CDR2 SYGVNS. CDR3: CASSELSATTAELFF. The CDR3 bases are TGTGCCAGCAGTGAATTATCGGCGACTACTGCCGAGCTGTTTTTT.

The chain is built from TRBV29-1 and TRBJ1-6, with D perhaps matching TRBD1 (5 bases). The V gene lost 7 bases and the J gene lost 6 bases, with 16 bases spanning the gap. This CDR3 comprises 14 residues. CDR1 and CDR2 (germline): SQVTM, ANQGSEA. The CDR3 sequence is CSASGADSNSPLHF. CDR3 DNA sequence: TGCAGCGCCTCTGGGGCAGATTCTAATTCACCCCTCCACTTT.

This chain uses TRBV11-2 with TRBJ2-5, with a tentative D call TRBD2 (6 bases). Trimming took 8 bases from V and 3 from J, leaving 16 bases between them. Germline CDR1 reads SGHAT; CDR2 reads FQNNGV. This CDR3 comprises 14 residues. This CDR3 reads CASLRLASKETQYF. The DNA for the CDR3 is TGTGCCAGCTTAAGGCTAGCGTCCAAAGAGACCCAGTACTTC.

The CDR3 bases are TGTGCCAGCTCACCCACATTTTCCGGGACAGTCATGTATGGCTACACCTTC. Amino acid sequence: CASSPTFSGTVMYGYTF. The V and J genes are TRBV18 and TRBJ1-2, with 7 bases fitting TRBD1. Trimming cost V 3 bases and J 5 bases; bases outside gene matches: 15. CDR1 and CDR2 from the germline V gene are KGHSH and LQKENI. The CDR3 has 17 amino acids. The whole variable domain, filled in from reference TRBV18 and TRBJ1-2, reads NAGVMQNPRHLVRRRGQEARLRCSPMKGHSHVYWYRQLPEEGLKFMVYLQKENIIDESGMPKERFSAEFPKEGPSILRIQQVVRGDSAAYFCASSPTFSGTVMYGYTFGSGTRLTVV.

This chain links TRBV28 with TRBJ1-2, with 8 bases identical to TRBD1. Germline loops: CDR1 MDHEN, CDR2 SYDVKM. J was trimmed by 6 bases and V by 4 bases; bases with no gene match: 10. The CDR3 sequence is 15 residues long. The CDR3 coding sequence is TGTGCCAGCAGTTCCTCGGACAGGGCGTGGAATGGCTACACCTTC. Residues: CASSSSDRAWNGYTF.

V and J are TRBV5-1 and TRBJ2-7; unclear D gene. Trimming took off 4 bases at V and 2 bases at J, with 7 bases between the two ends. Germline V gives CDR1 SGHRS, CDR2 YFSETQ. This CDR3 region has 12 residues. CDR3 sequence (DNA): TGCGCCAGCAGCCGCAGCACCTACGAGCAGTACTTC. Amino acids: CASSRSTYEQYF. Combining the CDR3 with reference TRBV5-1 and TRBJ2-7 gives the whole variable domain KAGVTQTPRYLIKTRGQQVTLSCSPISGHRSVSWYQQTPGQGLQFLFEYFSETQRNKGNFPGRFSGRQFSNSRSEMNVSTLELGDSALYLCASSRSTYEQYFGPGTRLTVT.

The chain has TRBV30 and TRBJ1-2; possible D gene TRBD1, 6 bases. CDR1 is GTSNPN and CDR2 is SVGIG in the germline V gene (reference sequence). The length of the CDR3 is 15 residues. The V gene lost 3 bases and the J gene lost 6 bases, with 20 bases spanning the gap. In DNA form, the CDR3 reads TGTGCCTGGAGGGGGGCCTCTCTCAGGGGTAATGGCTACACCTTC. Protein: CAWRGASLRGNGYTF.

Of note for this clone: Other DNA sequences in this sample translate to the same CDR3. The V gene is TRBV6-5, the J gene TRBJ2-7; D may correspond to TRBD1 or TRBD2 (5 bases each). CDR3 length: 15 amino acids. Trimming took 2 bases from V and 3 from J, leaving 14 bases between them. Germline V gene sequence: CDR1 MNHEY, CDR2 SVGAGI. The CDR3 nucleotides read TGTGCCAGCAGTTACAACCGGGGACCTGGCTACGAGCAGTACTTC. It codes for CASSYNRGPGYEQYF.

This chain joins TRBV11-2 and TRBJ1-1; D may be TRBD1 (6 bases). In germline, CDR1 is SGHAT, CDR2 FQNNGV. The CDR3 is 14 amino acids. Trimming removed 3 bases from V and 1 base from J, with 9 bases in between. The CDR3 reads CASSFLQGNTEAFF. The CDR3 DNA reads TGTGCCAGCAGCTTTTTACAGGGGAACACTGAAGCTTTCTTT.

V usage is TRBV2 and J usage is TRBJ1-1, with D hard to call. Trimming pared 2 bases from V and 1 base from J, leaving 11 bases between. The CDR3 is made up of 15 amino acids. CDR1 is SNHLY and CDR2 is FYNNEI in the germline V gene. The CDR3 is CASSEIKRRNTEAFF. In DNA form, the CDR3 reads TGTGCCAGCAGTGAAATTAAGAGAAGGAACACTGAAGCTTTCTTT.

The chain uses TRBV15 and TRBJ1-1; 7 nucleotides match TRBD1. V trimming: 0 bases; J trimming: 4 bases; junction bases outside the gene matches: 11. Germline V gene lookup returns CDR1 LNHNV and CDR2 YYDKDF (reference sequence). This CDR3 spans 17 amino acids. Here the CDR3 DNA reads TGTGCCACCAGCAGAGATGTACGGACAGGATGGGGCACTGAAGCTTTCTTT. It codes for CATSRDVRTGWGTEAFF.

The rearrangement links TRBV4-1 to TRBJ1-4; D is unresolved. This CDR3 has 16 amino acids. V lost 0 bases and J lost 0, with 8 bases in between. Germline V gene sequence: CDR1 MGHRA, CDR2 YSYEKL. The CDR3 sequence: CASSQETQATNEKLFF. The DNA of the CDR3 is TGCGCCAGCAGCCAAGAAACCCAGGCAACTAATGAAAAACTGTTTTTT.

V is TRBV6-1 and J is TRBJ2-3; D is possibly TRBD2 (6 bases). This CDR3 is 13 amino acids long. V was pared by 6 bases and J by 2 bases, with 9 bases between. From germline, CDR1 is MNHNS and CDR2 SASEGT. Written as DNA, the CDR3 is TGTGCCAGCAGCCGGGGGACCACAGATACGCAGTATTTT. This codes for CASSRGTTDTQYF.

The gene calls are TRBV7-6 and TRBJ1-3, with a tentative D call TRBD1 (6 bases). This CDR3 comprises 19 residues. Germline CDR1 is SGHVS and CDR2 is FNYEAQ. V lost 5 bases and J lost 3, with 26 bases in between. In DNA form, the CDR3 reads TGTGCCAGCAGCCTATCGACAGGCTCCGATTCGGGTTTTGGAAACACCATATATTTT. Protein sequence: CASSLSTGSDSGFGNTIYF.

The CDR3 coding sequence is TGTGCCAGCAGCACCCCGAACTCTGGAAACACCATATATTTT. Translating gives CASSTPNSGNTIYF. The chain joins TRBV7-9 to TRBJ1-3; D is ambiguous. Germline loops: CDR1 SEHNR, CDR2 FQNEAQ (reference sequence). The CDR3 contains 14 residues. V gave up 5 bases and J gave up 0 bases, with 8 bases separating them.

This chain connects TRBV7-8 to TRBJ2-7, with TRBD1 as a possible D gene (6 bases). Germline V CDR1 and CDR2: SGHVS, FQNEAQ. This CDR3 spans 14 amino acids. The V end was cut by 5 bases, the J end by 0 bases, with 11 bases between. DNA of the CDR3: TGTGCCAGCAGCCCAGACAGGATCTCCTACGAGCAGTACTTC. As protein: CASSPDRISYEQYF.

The chain uses TRBV6-5 and TRBJ1-1, with TRBD1 as a possible D gene (5 bases). CDR3 length: 15 residues. The V and J ends lost 6 bases and 10 bases respectively, with 24 bases between them. Germline CDR1 MNHEY, CDR2 SVGAGI. CDR3 sequence: CASSSGLNEDTAAFF. The CDR3 coding sequence is TGTGCCAGCAGCTCGGGACTGAATGAGGACACGGCAGCTTTCTTT.

With respect to this clone: The junction departs from germline at one end; a sequencing error may be responsible. V gene TRBV7-7 combines with J gene TRBJ2-5; 8 bases are shared with TRBD2. CDR1 is SSHAT and CDR2 is FNYEAQ in the germline V gene (reference sequence). The CDR3 extends over 15 amino acids. Written as DNA, the CDR3 is TGTGCTAGCAGTTTAGCGGGGATTAGGGGAGAGACCCAGTACTTC. As protein: CASSLAGIRGETQYF.

This clone has a handful of counts. The chain is built from TRBV30 and TRBJ1-2; no definite D call. This CDR3 region has 12 residues. CDR1 is GTSNPN and CDR2 is SVGIG in the germline V gene (reference sequence). V lost 3 bases and J 2 bases, leaving 7 bases between the germline ends. Here the CDR3 reads CAWRMSNYGYTF. Written as DNA, the CDR3 is TGTGCCTGGAGGATGTCAAACTATGGCTACACCTTC.

The CDR3 nucleotides are TGTGCCAGCAGCTTAGGTCTTCCCTGGGATGAAAAACTGTTTTTT. Translation gives CASSLGLPWDEKLFF. This chain connects TRBV7-2 to TRBJ1-4; D uncertain. V was trimmed by 1 base and J by 6 bases, leaving 12 bases between them. This CDR3 region has 15 residues. Germline CDR1 and CDR2: SGHTA and FQGNSA.

The rearrangement joins TRBV5-4 to TRBJ2-2, with D unresolved. This CDR3 spans 13 amino acids. Trimming shortened V by 0 bases and J by 7 bases, and 7 bases separated the two germline ends. Germline CDR1 and CDR2: SGHNT and YYREEE (reference sequence). The CDR3 bases are TGTGCCAGCAGCTTGGAGCCCATCGGGGAGCTGTTTTTT. It is translated as CASSLEPIGELFF.